This TCR beta chain was documented in a study of CD8 T cells in ankylosing spondylitis (dated by TCRdb to 2017 to 2019). As for the study more broadly: The study set out to find disease-linked TCR variants by profiling T cell receptor beta repertoires in ankylosing spondylitis patients and healthy donors. In total, the full study cohort was made up of 95 to 110 healthy donors and 25 to 30 ankylosing spondylitis patients. Peripheral blood was sampled, and synovial fluid was also collected from ankylosing spondylitis patients.

What the study reported, not specific to this receptor: A TCR beta motif of seven or eight highly homologous amino acid variants appeared characteristic of blood from ankylosing spondylitis patients. According to the report, matched synovial fluid samples from ankylosing spondylitis patients were significantly enriched for the disease-linked clones. The disease-linked clones showed a CD8+ phenotype and occurred at relatively low frequencies in peripheral blood. Some TCR beta motif variants had previously been reported in synovial fluid and blood of reactive arthritis patients, which suggested common disease-initiation mechanisms.

Counted from cysteine to phenylalanine, this CDR3 has 17 amino acids. Only the CDR3 DNA stays, 51 bases, in frame from base 1. The germline V gene encodes CDR1 SEHNR and CDR2 FQNEAQ (reference sequence). V and J lose 1 base and 4 bases, and a span of 14 bases separates them. Concerning this clonotype: No cognate antigen has been identified for it. Base qualities are not provided; no much larger clone lies one nucleotide away.

The listed sequencing device is Illumina HiSeq 2500. Quantitative 5'-RACE with molecular barcodes was the method used to prepare the TCR beta libraries. The authors' analysis ran thus. Disease-linked TCR variants were identified with a new computational method built on a probabilistic model of VDJ rearrangement. The raw public reads went through TCRdb reprocessing: fastp at Q25, MiXCR clone calling, in-frame beta chains kept. Every entry covers one CDR3 protein and lists the most common genes and DNA from its rows. The V and J calls come from TCRdb's annotation, not from the publication. The sample table shows 200,000 to 250,000 distinct CDR3 sequences, and 7% to 8% are seen once. The ten largest account for approximately 15% of the sample.

The receptor was derived from a male donor with ankylosing spondylitis. This sequence uses TRBV7-9 and TRBJ2-6, with the D call perhaps TRBD1 or TRBD2, as 5 bases match in each case. Sequenced input: blood, either unsorted or a sorted T cell fraction (not recorded which). The CDR3 has the sequence CASSLGVHGDGANVLTF. The nucleotide sequence reads as follows: TGTGCCAGCAGCTTAGGAGTACACGGGGACGGGGCCAACGTCCTGACTTTC.